A single sample is the source of the 24 T cell receptor beta chains below, sequenced in a study of regulatory T cells in long-lasting Graves disease. Described time point: newly diagnosed GD, antithyroid drugs for less than 3 months. Preparation of the TCR library used RNA extracted from PBMCs. CDR3 regions were amplified by Arm-PCR using iRepertoire HTBI primers to build TCR beta libraries. Using its own MiXCR run on the multiplex PCR reads, TCRdb lists one record per CDR3 protein. The data show fewer than 450,000 distinct CDR3 sequences, with roughly 15% seen just once and approximately 7.8% held by the top ten. The same data also went into a second study, on T cells in Graves' hyperthyroidism and ophthalmopathy.

The material was peripheral blood mononuclear cells (PBMCs), obtained at new diagnosis, from a patient treated with antithyroid drugs. These receptors all come from a woman in her thirties or forties with Graves disease.

This clonotype was counted ten times or more. The V and J genes are TRBV3-1 and TRBJ2-7; TRBD1 matches at 7 bases. The germline V gene encodes CDR1 LGHDT and CDR2 YNNKEL (reference sequence). J gave up 3 bases and V 3 bases, and 2 bases lay outside the gene matches. The CDR3 is 13 amino acids. The CDR3 spells CASSQDRHYEQYF. The CDR3 nucleotides read TGTGCCAGCAGCCAGGACAGGCACTACGAGCAGTACTTC.

The rearrangement uses TRBV20-1 and TRBJ2-1, with 7 positions matching TRBD2. The J call is in doubt because the DNA end fits TRBJ2-3 better. This CDR3 contains 13 residues. Germline values: CDR1 DFQATT, CDR2 SNEGSKA (reference sequence). CDR3 coding DNA: TGCAGTGCTAGGGGAGGGGCCCTCAATTCGCAGTATTTT. It specifies CSARGGALNSQYF.

This clonotype occurred many times. The J gene is TRBJ1-2, the V gene TRBV24-1; D unresolved. V lost 1 base, J lost 6 bases, and 2 bases lay in between. Germline V gene data show CDR1 as KGHDR and CDR2 as SFDVKD. The CDR3 is 11 amino acids. CDR3 region: CATSDFDGYTF. CDR3 coding DNA: TGTGCCACCAGTGATTTTGATGGCTACACCTTC.

This clonotype was counted at least ten times. The chain is built from TRBV28 and TRBJ2-6; D remains unclear. V lost 3 bases to trimming and J lost 0 bases, with 3 bases between them. This CDR3 contains 14 residues. Germline assignment: CDR1 MDHEN and CDR2 SYDVKM. CDR3 bases: TGTGCCAGCAGTTTCCACTCTGGGGCCAACGTCCTGACTTTC. This translates into CASSFHSGANVLTF.

This clonotype was detected ten times or more. The chain links TRBV18 to TRBJ2-1; no clear D. CDR3 length equals 12 residues. Germline V gene sequence: CDR1 KGHSH, CDR2 LQKENI. The V gene lost 3 bases and the J gene lost 6 bases, with 6 bases spanning the gap. The DNA for the CDR3 is TGTGCCAGCTCACCCTCGGGCAATGAGCAGTTCTTC. The encoded protein is CASSPSGNEQFF.

This clonotype was counted a few times. This chain joins TRBV20-1 and TRBJ2-1, with a tentative D call TRBD2 (5 bases). The germline V gene has CDR1 DFQATT and CDR2 SNEGSKA (reference sequence). Between the trimmed V and J ends, which lost 7 bases and 0 bases, there was a span of 13 bases. This CDR3 is 14 amino acids long. The DNA of the CDR3 is TGCAGTGTTCCCGCTGGGAGCTCCTACAATGAGCAGTTCTTC. The encoded protein is CSVPAGSSYNEQFF.

In nucleotides, the CDR3 is TGTGCCAGCAGCTTGAGACTAGCGGGGATGGACACTGAAGCTTTCTTT. It specifies CASSLRLAGMDTEAFF. The rearrangement uses TRBV5-6 and TRBJ1-1; D remains ambiguous. CDR3 length: 16 residues. Looked up from germline, CDR1 is SGHDT and CDR2 is YYEEEE. V was clipped by 1 base and J by 3 bases, with 16 bases between them.

The V and J genes are TRBV6-2 or TRBV6-3 and TRBJ2-2; the match to TRBD1 covers 8 bases. V dropped 4 bases and J dropped 5; count of bases not matched to a gene: 6. Germline V gene lookup returns CDR1 MNHEY and CDR2 SVGEGT. This CDR3 spans 15 amino acids. The CDR3 protein is CASSSTGGPTGELFF. CDR3 nucleotide sequence: TGTGCCAGCAGTTCTACAGGGGGACCAACCGGGGAGCTGTTTTTT.

This clonotype was seen ten or more times. The genes are TRBV19 and TRBJ2-5, with 7 bases aligning to TRBD2. Germline V CDR1 and CDR2: LNHDA, SQIVND (reference sequence). Trimming at V came to 5 bases and at J to 1 base, leaving 7 bases not matched to a gene. CDR3 length: 15 residues. CDR3 nucleotides: TGTGCCAGTAGTCCGCCTAGCGGAGCCCAAGAGACCCAGTACTTC. As protein: CASSPPSGAQETQYF.

This clonotype occurred many times. The rearrangement uses TRBV19 and TRBJ2-2, with no clear D. Germline V lookup: CDR1 LNHDA, CDR2 SQIVND (reference sequence). V gave up 9 bases and J gave up 7 bases, with 18 bases separating them. The CDR3 is 14 residues long. The CDR3 spells CARMNGRVVGELFF. For the CDR3, the DNA is TGTGCCAGGATGAACGGACGGGTCGTCGGGGAGCTGTTTTTT.

The gene calls are TRBV28 and TRBJ1-1, with 9 bases aligning to TRBD1. The V segment lost 5 bases and the J segment 6 bases; nucleotides outside the gene matches: 13. This CDR3 is 16 amino acids long. Per germline, CDR1 MDHEN and CDR2 SYDVKM. The CDR3 bases are TGTGCCAGCAGTGGCCCCGGGACAGGGAGAGAGGCTGAAGCTTTCTTT. Protein: CASSGPGTGREAEAFF.

The chain joins TRBV11-2 to TRBJ2-5; 8 positions agree with TRBD2. Germline V lookup: CDR1 SGHAT, CDR2 FQNNGV. Germline trimming cut 0 bases from V and 3 bases from J; bases unmatched to any gene: 6. The CDR3 is 16 amino acids. CDR3 in DNA: TGTGCCAGCAGCTTAGATTGGGCGGGACTAGAAGAGACCCAGTACTTC. It translates to CASSLDWAGLEETQYF.

This clonotype came up many times. The chain links TRBV7-8 to TRBJ2-5; 9 bases are a match to TRBD1. Germline CDR1 is SGHVS and CDR2 is FQNEAQ. The CDR3 is 16 residues long. With 2 bases clipped from V and 5 bases from J, the junction kept 9 bases outside the gene matches. The CDR3 region has the DNA TGTGCCAGCAGCTTATCCCACAGGGGGCTAGGGGAGACCCAGTACTTC. This translates into CASSLSHRGLGETQYF.

This clonotype was found a few times. V gene TRBV20-1 combines with J gene TRBJ2-5; no firm D call. The J call may be in error: the DNA end matches TRBJ2-1 better. The CDR3 is made up of 14 amino acids. The germline gives CDR1 DFQATT, CDR2 SNEGSKA (reference sequence). The CDR3 DNA sequence: TGCAGTGCTAGAGATTTCTCTCTGGGCCCAGAGCAGTTCTTC. Protein: CSARDFSLGPEQFF.

With respect to this clonotype: A single base separates this from a much larger clone, so it may be a read error. The V call is TRBV7-9, the J call TRBJ1-4; the D gene is possibly TRBD1 (5 bases). Germline CDR1 and CDR2: SEHNR and FQNEAQ (reference sequence). Trimming took 5 bases from V and 6 from J, leaving 19 bases between them. The CDR3 is made up of 16 amino acids. The CDR3 nucleotides are TGTGCCAGCAGCACAAGTGCAGGGATGGGGGATGAAAAACTGTTTTTT. This codes for CASSTSAGMGDEKLFF.

This clonotype was observed a handful of times. The chain recombines TRBV7-2 with TRBJ2-7, with D tentatively TRBD1 (6 bases). Trimming removed 5 bases from V and 0 bases from J, with 17 bases in between. Germline CDR1 is SGHTA and CDR2 is FQGNSA. This CDR3 has 16 residues. The CDR3 reads CASSQEGGGGSYEQYF. The CDR3 DNA reads TGTGCCAGCAGCCAAGAAGGGGGTGGGGGCTCCTACGAGCAGTACTTC.

CDR3 nucleotide sequence: TGTGCCAGCACTCGACAGGGGGCTGATGAGCAGTACTTC. It yields the protein CASTRQGADEQYF. The rearrangement links TRBV5-6 to TRBJ2-7, with 10 positions matching TRBD1. CDR1 is SGHDT and CDR2 is YYEEEE in the germline V gene. Trimming cost V 6 bases and J 7 bases; bases outside gene matches: 7. The CDR3 sequence is 13 residues long. The entire variable domain, with the rest obtained from reference TRBV5-6 and TRBJ2-7, is as follows: DAGVTQSPTHLIKTRGQQVTLRCSPKSGHDTVSWYQQALGQGPQFIFQYYEEEERQRGNFPDRFSGHQFPNYSSELNVNALLLGDSALYLCASTRQGADEQYFGPGTRLTVT.

There are many counts of this clonotype. The CDR3 DNA sequence: TGTGCCAGCTCACCCCACTTCCAAGAGACCCAGTACTTC. This codes for CASSPHFQETQYF. V usage is TRBV18 and J usage is TRBJ2-5, with no clear D. This CDR3 is 13 amino acids long. V was shortened by 3 bases and J by 1 base, with 6 bases between the two germline ends. Germline lookup yields CDR1 KGHSH and CDR2 LQKENI.

The rearrangement uses TRBV6-5 and TRBJ2-3, with 8 bases that match TRBD1. This CDR3 region has 16 residues. CDR1 and CDR2 from the germline V gene are MNHEY and SVGAGI. The trim removed 2 bases at V and 2 bases at J, leaving 6 bases unmatched. The CDR3 loop reads CASSYTGQGSTDTQYF. For the CDR3, the DNA is TGTGCCAGCAGTTACACCGGACAGGGATCCACAGATACGCAGTATTTT.

This clonotype showed up many times. CDR3 nucleotide sequence: TGTGCCAGTAGTATATCCCCCCAGAAGAGCGATACGCAGTATTTT. Translation: CASSISPQKSDTQYF. The V gene is TRBV19, the J gene TRBJ2-3; D remains unclear. Germline values: CDR1 LNHDA, CDR2 SQIVND (reference sequence). V was shortened by 2 bases and J by 6 bases, with 15 bases between the two germline ends. This CDR3 is built from 15 residues.

The table lists this clonotype with a few counts. This rearrangement joins TRBV3-1 to TRBJ2-2; a weak D match, TRBD1 (5 bases). The CDR3 contains 17 residues. Trimming removed 1 base from V and 4 bases from J, with 16 bases in between. Germline assignment: CDR1 LGHDT and CDR2 YNNKEL (reference sequence). The CDR3 is CASSQVGQRHGTGELFF. CDR3 DNA: TGTGCCAGCAGCCAAGTGGGGCAAAGGCATGGCACCGGGGAGCTGTTTTTT.

This clonotype was picked up many times. This chain connects TRBV27 to TRBJ1-2, with D possibly TRBD1 on 6 matching bases. The CDR3 length is 14 residues. Germline CDR1 reads MNHEY; CDR2 reads SMNVEV (reference sequence). V gave up 6 bases and J gave up 7 bases, with 18 bases separating them. CDR3: CASSPGGGLGGYTF. DNA for the CDR3: TGTGCCAGCAGCCCGGGAGGGGGGTTAGGTGGCTACACCTTC.

As DNA, the CDR3 is TGTGCCTGGACCCGGCGGGAGGGCGCCGGGGAGCTGTTTTTT. It codes for CAWTRREGAGELFF. The rearrangement joins TRBV30 to TRBJ2-2, with 9 bases that match TRBD2. The CDR3 runs to 14 residues. Looked up from germline, CDR1 is GTSNPN and CDR2 is SVGIG (reference sequence). V shed 4 bases, J shed 6 bases, and the junction held 6 bases outside the gene matches.

On this clonotype: A much larger clone differs from this one at a single base, so this may be a read error. The chain is built from TRBV9 and TRBJ2-1; 11 bases are a match to TRBD2. V shed 0 bases and J 6 bases; nucleotides not matched to a gene: 2. The germline CDR1 and CDR2 sequences are SGDLS and YYNGEE. CDR3 size: 15 residues. Written as DNA, the CDR3 is TGTGCCAGCAGCGTAGGACTAGCGGGACCCAATGAGCAGTTCTTC. Protein sequence: CASSVGLAGPNEQFF.